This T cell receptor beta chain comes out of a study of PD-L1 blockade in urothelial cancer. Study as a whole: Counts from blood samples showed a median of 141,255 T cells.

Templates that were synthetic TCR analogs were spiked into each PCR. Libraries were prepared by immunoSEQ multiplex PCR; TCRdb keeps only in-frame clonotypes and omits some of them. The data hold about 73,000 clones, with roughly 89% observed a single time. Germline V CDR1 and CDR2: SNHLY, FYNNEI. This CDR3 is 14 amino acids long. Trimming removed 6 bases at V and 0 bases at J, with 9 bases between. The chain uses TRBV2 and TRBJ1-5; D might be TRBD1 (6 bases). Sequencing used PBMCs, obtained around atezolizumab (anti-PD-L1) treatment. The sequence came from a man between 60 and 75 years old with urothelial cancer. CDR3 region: CASRDRHSNQPQHF. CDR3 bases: TGTGCCAGCAGGGACAGACATAGCAATCAGCCCCAGCATTTT. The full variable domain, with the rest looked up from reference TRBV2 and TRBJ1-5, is EPEVTQTPSHQVTQMGQEVILRCVPISNHLYFYWYRQILGQKVEFLVSFYNNEISEKSEIFDDQFSVERPDGSNFTLKIRSTKLEDSAMYFCASRDRHSNQPQHFGDGTRLSIL.